Shown below are 3 T cell receptor beta chains from a single sample sequenced in a study of shared clonotypes between healthy human individuals. In the naive CD8 group, cells lacked CD45RO and were positively selected for CCR7, so terminally differentiated effector memory CD45RA+ cells were left out. The assay was immunoSEQ multiplex PCR, and TCRdb's table has in-frame clones only and misses some. The sample lists under 1 million clones; 95% to 97% were seen once. The material sequenced was naive CD8+ T cells sorted from blood. The receptor set was obtained from a young man in good health.

The chain uses TRBV9 and TRBJ2-4; the match to TRBD1 covers 7 bases. The CDR3 runs 15 residues. Losses at the gene ends were 3 bases for V and 0 bases for J; bases not matched to a gene: 3. From germline, CDR1 is SGDLS and CDR2 YYNGEE. The CDR3 is CASSARGLAKNIQYF. Here the CDR3 DNA reads TGTGCCAGCAGCGCGAGGGGGCTAGCCAAAAACATTCAGTACTTC.

The rearrangement uses TRBV4-1 and TRBJ1-5; D possibly corresponds to TRBD1 (5 bases). The length of the CDR3 is 16 residues. V was clipped by 4 bases and J by 0 bases, with 13 bases between them. Germline V gene sequence: CDR1 MGHRA, CDR2 YSYEKL. Here the CDR3 reads CASSLRDSRSNQPQHF. CDR3 nucleotides: TGCGCCAGCAGCCTTCGGGACTCCCGTAGCAATCAGCCCCAGCATTTT.

The chain uses TRBV7-2 and TRBJ1-1; a possible D gene is TRBD1 (5 bases). CDR1 SGHTA and CDR2 FQGNSA come from the germline V gene. The V end lost 5 bases, the J end lost 8 bases, and 18 bases lay between the germline ends. There are 14 residues in the CDR3. CDR3: CASSQKRGRGEAFF. The CDR3 nucleotides read TGTGCCAGCAGCCAGAAACGGGGCCGCGGGGAAGCTTTCTTT.